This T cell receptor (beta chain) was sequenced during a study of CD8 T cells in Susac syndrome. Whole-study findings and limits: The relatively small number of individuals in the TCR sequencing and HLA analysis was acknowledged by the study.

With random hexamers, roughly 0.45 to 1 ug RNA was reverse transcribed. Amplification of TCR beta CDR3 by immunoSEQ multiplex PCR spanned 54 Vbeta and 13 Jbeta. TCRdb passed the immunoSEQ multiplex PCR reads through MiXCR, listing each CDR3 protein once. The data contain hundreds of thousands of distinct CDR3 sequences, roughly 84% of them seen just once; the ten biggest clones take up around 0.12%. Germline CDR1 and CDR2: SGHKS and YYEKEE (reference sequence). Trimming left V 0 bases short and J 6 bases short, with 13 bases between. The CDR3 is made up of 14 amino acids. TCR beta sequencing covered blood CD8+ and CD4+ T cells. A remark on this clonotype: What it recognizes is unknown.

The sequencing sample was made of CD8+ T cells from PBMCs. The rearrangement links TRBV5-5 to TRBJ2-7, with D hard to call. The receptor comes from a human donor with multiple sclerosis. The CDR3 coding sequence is TGTGCCAGCAGCTTGGGGGCGGCGGCCCTCGAGCAGTACTTC. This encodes CASSLGAAALEQYF.